This TCR beta chain was recovered during a study of blood T cell repertoires in COVID-19. Study overall: From T cells, B-cell-depleted T cells, or PBMCs came the material, which was cDNA or gDNA.

CDR1 SGHTA and CDR2 FQGNSA come from the germline V gene. J gave up 6 bases and V 1 base, and 6 bases lay outside the gene matches. There are 15 residues in the CDR3. Original processing notes: Reference gene primers were amplified, and this amplification served to estimate nucleated cell counts. The assay was immunoSEQ multiplex PCR, and TCRdb's table has in-frame clones only and misses some. V and J calls and clone size are copied from that table; D and trimming were computed from the DNA. The data hold over 70,000 clones, with around 82% observed a single time. The J gene is TRBJ2-7, the V gene TRBV7-2; the match to TRBD2 covers 10 bases. The source is a human donor in a cohort sampled during active COVID-19. The sample consisted of peripheral blood. CDR3 protein: CASSLVPSGGGEQYF. The CDR3 DNA reads as TGTGCCAGCAGCTTAGTTCCTAGCGGGGGCGGCGAGCAGTACTTC.